The source of this T cell receptor (beta chain) is a study of T cells in Graves' hyperthyroidism and ophthalmopathy. Study-level points and caveats: Researchers report that a 13 V-J model separated ophthalmopathy from stable hyperthyroidism.

The CDR3 extends over 14 amino acids. The V end was cut by 6 bases, the J end by 5 bases, with 16 bases between. CDR1 is MDHEN and CDR2 is SYDVKM in the germline V gene. In its sample, this clonotype was seen many times. What it recognizes is unknown. Ophthalmopathy patients had moderate-to-severe active disease, CAS ≥3, NOSPECS ≥4, and disease duration under 3 months. Orbital computed tomography, thyroid ultrasound, serum thyroxine and TRAb, and clinical symptoms together informed the diagnoses. Amplification of TCR beta CDR3 regions used RNA as the template. HTBI primers were employed in a first-round RT-PCR of the TCR CDR3. MiXCR, run by TCRdb on the multiplex PCR reads, gives a single entry per CDR3 protein. Here the sample spans over 400,000 distinct CDR3 sequences, 20% to 25% being singletons.

This receptor was obtained from a woman in her sixties or seventies with Graves' ophthalmopathy. The rearrangement links TRBV28 to TRBJ2-5; D tentatively fits TRBD1 or TRBD2 (5 bases each). The sequencing sample was made of blood. The CDR3 spells CASRIPGARETQYF. The CDR3 nucleotides read TGTGCCAGCAGAATCCCCGGGGCGCGGGAGACCCAGTACTTC.